The 11 T cell receptor beta chains listed next were all sequenced from one sample in a study of T-cell memory formation after mild COVID-19. TCRdb reprocessed the 5' RACE reads with MiXCR, giving one entry per CDR3 protein. The sample has 300,000 to 350,000 distinct CDR3 sequences; approximately 19% are singletons. The sample was PBMCs or a T cell subset sorted from them (not recorded which). The receptor set was obtained from a man younger than 35 who had mild COVID-19 (a few samples of this study predate the infection). Cell type and time point are not known.

This clonotype was seen a handful of times. The V and J genes are TRBV9 and TRBJ2-1; D unclear. CDR1 and CDR2 (germline): SGDLS, YYNGEE. This CDR3 is 15 amino acids long. V was pared by 0 bases and J by 10 bases, with 17 bases between. DNA of the CDR3: TGTGCCAGCAGCGTAGTGGGCAGGCCCGGTGTAGAGCAGTTCTTC. Amino acids: CASSVVGRPGVEQFF.

The chain has TRBV2 and TRBJ2-7; either TRBD1 or TRBD2 may supply D (5 bases each). The CDR3 spans 13 residues. V was clipped by 3 bases and J by 3 bases, with 9 bases between them. The germline CDR1 and CDR2 sequences are SNHLY and FYNNEI. The CDR3 DNA sequence: TGTGCCAGCAGTGATTGGGGGAACTACGAGCAGTACGTC. Translating gives CASSDWGNYEQYV.

V usage is TRBV24-1 and J usage is TRBJ1-1, with D possibly TRBD1 on 5 matching bases. The V and J ends lost 10 bases and 1 base respectively, with 12 bases between them. The CDR3 runs 13 residues. The germline V gene has CDR1 KGHDR and CDR2 SFDVKD. The CDR3 DNA is TGTGCCACACAAGGACACTCGAACACTGAAGCTTTCTTT. It encodes CATQGHSNTEAFF.

This sequence joins TRBV7-9 and TRBJ2-7; TRBD1 might be the D (6 bases). Trimming left V 1 base short and J 6 bases short, with 10 bases between. This CDR3 has 13 amino acids. Per the germline V gene, CDR1 is SEHNR and CDR2 is FQNEAQ (reference sequence). CDR3: CASSLGDTAEQYV. The CDR3 nucleotides read TGTGCCAGCAGCTTAGGGGACACGGCCGAGCAGTACGTC.

This clonotype was seen a few times. V is TRBV4-1 and J is TRBJ2-5; D is unclear. Germline V gene data show CDR1 as MGHRA and CDR2 as YSYEKL. The CDR3 has 14 residues. The V gene lost 2 bases and the J gene lost 5 bases, with 12 bases spanning the gap. CDR3 DNA: TGCGCCAGCAGCCAACCGCTTCGGATGGAGACCCAGTACTTC. Its protein is CASSQPLRMETQYF.

This clonotype showed up just a few times. The genes are TRBV6-2 or TRBV6-3 and TRBJ2-2; TRBD2 matches 11 bases. Germline V gene data show CDR1 as MNHEY and CDR2 as SVGEGT. The CDR3 is 17 residues long. V lost 2 bases to trimming and J lost 4 bases; unmatched junction nucleotides: 6. The CDR3 reads CASSYQRLAGRTGELFF. The DNA for the CDR3 is TGTGCCAGCAGTTACCAAAGACTAGCGGGGCGCACCGGGGAGCTGTTTTTT.

The V call is TRBV3-2, the J call TRBJ2-3; the table calls TRBD1, which could not be checked here. TRBV3-2 is labeled a pseudogene. CDR3 size: 18 residues. The CDR3 sequence: CASSQDPRCRRSTDTQYF. DNA of the CDR3: TGTGCCAGCAGCCAAGATCCCCGGTGTAGGCGTAGCACAGATACGCAGTATTTT.

CDR3 bases: TGTGCCAGCAGCGCTCAGGGGTTGAATGAGCAGTTCTTC. Protein sequence: CASSAQGLNEQFF. The chain recombines TRBV7-3 with TRBJ2-1; D is perhaps TRBD1 (6 bases). The V end was cut by 5 bases, the J end by 7 bases, with 12 bases between. CDR3 length: 13 residues. Germline CDR1 and CDR2: SGHTA and FQGTGA.

The rearrangement joins TRBV5-1 to TRBJ1-3; D is possibly TRBD1 (5 bases). Per the germline V gene, CDR1 is SGHRS and CDR2 is YFSETQ. The ends were cut back, 0 bases at V and 0 bases at J, with 7 bases in the middle. This CDR3 comprises 15 residues. CDR3 loop: CASSLDRNSGNTIYF. CDR3 sequence (DNA): TGCGCCAGCAGCTTGGACAGGAACTCTGGAAACACCATATATTTT.

Worth noting for this clonotype: At one end, the junction sequence differs from germline, possibly due to a read error. V and J are TRBV7-8 and TRBJ2-5; TRBD1 or TRBD2 may be the D gene (5 bases each). The CDR3 loop spans 16 amino acids. From germline, CDR1 is SGHVS and CDR2 FQNEAQ. The CDR3 coding sequence is TGTGCCAGCAGCTTAAGCAGACCCGGGGTGGGGGAGACCCAGTGCTTC. Residues: CASSLSRPGVGETQCF.

This chain links TRBV20-1 with TRBJ2-3; D possibly corresponds to TRBD2 (6 bases). The germline V and J ends were trimmed by 3 bases and 0 bases, with 10 bases remaining between them. The CDR3 has 14 amino acids. Germline V gene data show CDR1 as DFQATT and CDR2 as SNEGSKA (reference sequence). The CDR3 region is CSASLGGSTDTQYF. CDR3 DNA: TGCAGTGCTAGCCTCGGGGGTAGCACAGATACGCAGTATTTT.